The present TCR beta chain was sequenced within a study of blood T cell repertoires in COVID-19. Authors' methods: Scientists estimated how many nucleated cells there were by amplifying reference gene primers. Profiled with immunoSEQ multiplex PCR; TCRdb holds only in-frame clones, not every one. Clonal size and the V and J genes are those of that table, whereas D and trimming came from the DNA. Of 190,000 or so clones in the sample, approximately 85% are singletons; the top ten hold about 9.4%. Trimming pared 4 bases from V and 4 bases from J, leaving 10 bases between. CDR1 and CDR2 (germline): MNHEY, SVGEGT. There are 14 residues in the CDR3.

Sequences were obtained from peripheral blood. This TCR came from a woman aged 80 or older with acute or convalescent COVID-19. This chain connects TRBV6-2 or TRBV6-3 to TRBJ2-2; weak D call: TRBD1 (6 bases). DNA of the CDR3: TGTGCCAGCAGTTCGACAGGAACCACCGGGGAGCTGTTTTTT. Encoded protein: CASSSTGTTGELFF.